The sequence of this TCR beta chain was determined in a study of T cells in Graves' hyperthyroidism and ophthalmopathy. This CDR3 spans 17 amino acids. Germline V gives CDR1 SGHTA, CDR2 FQGNSA. V was clipped by 5 bases and J by 4 bases; unmatched bases: 13. This clonotype was recorded at least ten times. TCR beta CDR3 region amplification was performed from RNA transcripts. RT-PCR in the first round (using the HTBI primer set) targeted the TCR CDR3. TCRdb recomputed calls from the multiplex PCR reads with MiXCR, one row per CDR3 protein. Of 550,000 to 800,000 distinct CDR3 sequences in the sample, about 16% are singletons; the top ten hold around 7.7%.

The TCR originated in a man younger than 30 with Graves' hyperthyroidism. This sequence joins TRBV7-2 and TRBJ2-3; 9 bases fit TRBD1. The sample was blood. CDR3 sequence: CASSPPGDRGFPDTQYF. Written as DNA, the CDR3 is TGTGCCAGCAGCCCACCCGGTGACAGGGGGTTCCCAGATACGCAGTATTTT.